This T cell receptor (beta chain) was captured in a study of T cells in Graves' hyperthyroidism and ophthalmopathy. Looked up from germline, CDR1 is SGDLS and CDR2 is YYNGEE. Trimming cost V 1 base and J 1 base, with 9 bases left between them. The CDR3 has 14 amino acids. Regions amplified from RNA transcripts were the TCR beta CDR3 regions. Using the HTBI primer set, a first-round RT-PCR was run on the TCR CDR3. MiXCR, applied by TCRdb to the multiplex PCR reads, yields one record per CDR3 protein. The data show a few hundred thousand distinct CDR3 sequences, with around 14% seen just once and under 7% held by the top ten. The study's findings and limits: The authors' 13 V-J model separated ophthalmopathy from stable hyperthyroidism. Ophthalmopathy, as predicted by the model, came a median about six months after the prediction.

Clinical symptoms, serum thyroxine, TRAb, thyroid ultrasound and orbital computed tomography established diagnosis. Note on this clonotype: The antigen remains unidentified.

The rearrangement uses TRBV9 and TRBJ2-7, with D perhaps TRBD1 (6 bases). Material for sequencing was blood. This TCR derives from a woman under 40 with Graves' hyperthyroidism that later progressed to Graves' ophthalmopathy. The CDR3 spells CASSVLGGSYEQYF. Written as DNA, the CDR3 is TGTGCCAGCAGCGTACTAGGGGGATCCTACGAGCAGTACTTC. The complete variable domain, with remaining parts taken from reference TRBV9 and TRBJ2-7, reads DSGVTQTPKHLITATGQRVTLRCSPRSGDLSVYWYQQSLDQGLQFLIQYYNGEERAKGNILERFSAQQFPDLHSELNLSSLELGDSALYFCASSVLGGSYEQYFGPGTRLTVT.